The clone carrying this T cell receptor (beta chain) occurred a few times. The antigen is undetermined. This same CDR3 is encoded by further DNA sequences in the sample. The trim removed 0 bases at V and 8 bases at J, leaving 4 bases unmatched. CDR1 and CDR2 (germline): GTSNPN, SVGIG (reference sequence). The CDR3 has 14 amino acids. All of the isolated RNA was reverse transcribed, so expressed TCRB transcripts were sequenced. Generated by immunoSEQ multiplex PCR, the TCRdb table keeps only in-frame clones and is missing some. The repertoire includes nearly 700,000 clones, roughly 12% of them detected once, and about 0.02% sits in the top ten. These data come from a study of beta chain features in type 1 diabetes. Findings of the study overall: Relative to healthy donors, patients appeared to have naive, central memory and Treg TCRB repertoires that were more similar. Across all four CD4+ subsets, people with type 1 diabetes showed modestly shorter TCRB CDR3s.

The chain couples TRBV30 to TRBJ1-4; TRBD1 matches 9 bases. This receptor was taken from a man aged 18 to 30 with type 1 diabetes. Sequenced input: naive CD4+ T cells from blood. CDR3 nucleotide sequence: TGTGCCTGGAGTGTACAGGGGGCTCGAGAAAAACTGTTTTTT. This gives the protein CAWSVQGAREKLFF.